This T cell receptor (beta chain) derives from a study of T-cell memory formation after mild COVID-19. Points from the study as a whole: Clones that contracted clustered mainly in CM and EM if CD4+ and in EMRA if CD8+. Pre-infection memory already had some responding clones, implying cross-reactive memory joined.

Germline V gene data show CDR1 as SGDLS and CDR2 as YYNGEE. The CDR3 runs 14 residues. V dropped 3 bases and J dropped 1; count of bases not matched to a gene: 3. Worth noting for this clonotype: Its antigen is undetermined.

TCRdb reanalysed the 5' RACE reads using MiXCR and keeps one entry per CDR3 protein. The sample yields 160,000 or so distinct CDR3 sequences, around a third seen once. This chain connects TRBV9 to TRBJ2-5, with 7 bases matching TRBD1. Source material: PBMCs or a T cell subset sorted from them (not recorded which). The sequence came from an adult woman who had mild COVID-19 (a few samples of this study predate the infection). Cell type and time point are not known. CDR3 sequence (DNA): TGTGCCAGCAGCGGGTGGGACAGCCAAGAGACCCAGTACTTC. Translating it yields CASSGWDSQETQYF. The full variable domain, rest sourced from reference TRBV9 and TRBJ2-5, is DSGVTQTPKHLITATGQRVTLRCSPRSGDLSVYWYQQSLDQGLQFLIQYYNGEERAKGNILERFSAQQFPDLHSELNLSSLELGDSALYFCASSGWDSQETQYFGPGTRLLVL.